This entry is about one T cell receptor (beta chain). There is no known antigen for this receptor. No base quality values were provided; no much bigger clone lies one nucleotide off. TCRbeta CDR3 regions were amplified from genomic DNA by means of the immunoSEQ Assay, a bias-controlled multiplex PCR. As for how the authors treated the data: The number of nucleated cells in each sample was estimated from the amplification of reference gene primers within the assay. To quantify the absolute abundance of each unique TCRbeta CDR3 rearrangement, sequence reads were collapsed and filtered. For each sample, productive Simpson clonality was calculated as the square root of Simpson's diversity index over productive rearrangements. TCRdb obtained this table from immuneACCESS and retained in-frame rearrangements with V and J assigned. These tables miss some clones; where compared with another copy, unresolved V genes account for less than half of the shortfall, and the remainder is unexplained. V, J and clone size are those of that table, while D and trimming were read from the DNA. This sample gives around 68,000 clones in total; about nine tenths of them show up just once. The ten most abundant clones make up approximately 1.5% of the sample.

The record originates from a study of blood T cell repertoires in COVID-19 (dated by TCRdb to the early 2020s). About the investigation overall: Samples covering the acute and convalescent phases of COVID-19 were provided by collaborators in the United States, Italy and Spain. The repertoires were released in a freely available public database meant as a resource for research on the immune response to SARS-CoV-2. HLA class I and class II types, where available, came from metadata supplied by the sample provider rather than from assay-based typing. Sample metadata almost always included a de-identified subject ID, COVID-19 status, age in years and sex. Samples were obtained from the ongoing ImmuneRACE study (first 160 participants) and from some 1,200 subjects provided by 6 global collaborators. The dataset comprised deeply sampled blood TCRbeta repertoires from subjects exposed to, actively infected with, or recovered from COVID-19. The prospective study material was composed of cDNA or gDNA derived from T cells, B-cell-depleted T cells, or PBMCs.

Broader findings and caveats from the paper: The quantity of clinical and demographic metadata differed by source and by participant and was supplied without curation.

Each collaborating institution followed its own protocols to collect whole blood in K2EDTA tubes. For TCRbeta analysis, collaborators shipped samples in one of three forms: frozen whole blood, isolated PBMCs, or DNA extracted from either of those sample types. Sequencing used peripheral blood. This clonotype was sampled from a human donor in a cohort sampled during active COVID-19.

The CDR3 is CASSLGTQLGSTDTQYF. The DNA is TGTGCCAGCAGTTTAGGTACCCAGCTGGGCAGCACAGATACGCAGTATTTT. This sequence uses TRBV27 and TRBJ2-3; no D gene call is confident. The CDR3 sequence holds 17 residues, the cysteine and phenylalanine included. The only DNA kept is the CDR3, 51 bases in frame from the first base. CDR1 and CDR2, looked up from the germline V gene (reference sequence), are MNHEY and SMNVEV. Between the V and J ends, shortened by 2 bases and 0 bases respectively, the junction contains 15 bases.